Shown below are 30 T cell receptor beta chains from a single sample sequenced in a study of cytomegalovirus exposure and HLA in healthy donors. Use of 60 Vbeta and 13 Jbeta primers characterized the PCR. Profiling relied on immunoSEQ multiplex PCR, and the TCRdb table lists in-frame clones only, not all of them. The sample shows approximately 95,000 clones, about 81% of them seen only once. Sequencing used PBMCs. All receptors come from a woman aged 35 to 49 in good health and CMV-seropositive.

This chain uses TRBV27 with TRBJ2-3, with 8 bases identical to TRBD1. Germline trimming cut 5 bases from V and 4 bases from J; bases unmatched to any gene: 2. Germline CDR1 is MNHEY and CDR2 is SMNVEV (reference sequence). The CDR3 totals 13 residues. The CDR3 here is CASSLQGADTQYF. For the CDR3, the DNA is TGTGCCAGCAGTCTACAGGGGGCAGATACGCAGTATTTT.

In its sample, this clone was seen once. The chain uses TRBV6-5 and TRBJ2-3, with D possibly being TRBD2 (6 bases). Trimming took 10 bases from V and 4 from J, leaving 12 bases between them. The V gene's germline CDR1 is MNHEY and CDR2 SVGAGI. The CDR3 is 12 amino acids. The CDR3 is CATGGSSDTQYF. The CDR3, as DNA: TGTGCCACCGGGGGTTCGTCAGATACGCAGTATTTT.

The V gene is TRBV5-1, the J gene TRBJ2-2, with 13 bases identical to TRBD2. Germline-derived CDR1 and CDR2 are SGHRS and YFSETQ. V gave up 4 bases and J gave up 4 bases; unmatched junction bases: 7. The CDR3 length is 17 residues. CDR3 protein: CASSVLAGGPGTGELFF. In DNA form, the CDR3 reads TGCGCCAGCAGCGTACTAGCGGGAGGGCCGGGCACCGGGGAGCTGTTTTTT.

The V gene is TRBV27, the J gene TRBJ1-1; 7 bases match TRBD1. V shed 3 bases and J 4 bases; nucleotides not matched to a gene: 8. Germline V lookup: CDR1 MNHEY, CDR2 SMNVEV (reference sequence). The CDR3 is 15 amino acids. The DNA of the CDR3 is TGTGCCAGCAGTTTTAGTGCACAGGGGAGCACTGAAGCTTTCTTT. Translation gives CASSFSAQGSTEAFF.

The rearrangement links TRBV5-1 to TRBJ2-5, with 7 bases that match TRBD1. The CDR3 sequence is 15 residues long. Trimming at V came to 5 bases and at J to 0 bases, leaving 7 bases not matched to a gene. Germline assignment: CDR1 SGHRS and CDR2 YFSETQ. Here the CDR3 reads CASSSGQQYQETQYF. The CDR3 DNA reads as TGCGCCAGCAGTTCGGGACAGCAGTACCAAGAGACCCAGTACTTC.

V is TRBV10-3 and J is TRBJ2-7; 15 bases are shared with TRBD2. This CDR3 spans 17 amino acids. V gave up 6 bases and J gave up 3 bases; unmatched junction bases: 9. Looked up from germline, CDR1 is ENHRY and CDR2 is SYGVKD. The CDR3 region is CAIRPGLAGGGVYEQYF. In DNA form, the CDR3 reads TGTGCCATCAGACCGGGACTAGCGGGAGGCGGGGTCTACGAGCAGTACTTC.

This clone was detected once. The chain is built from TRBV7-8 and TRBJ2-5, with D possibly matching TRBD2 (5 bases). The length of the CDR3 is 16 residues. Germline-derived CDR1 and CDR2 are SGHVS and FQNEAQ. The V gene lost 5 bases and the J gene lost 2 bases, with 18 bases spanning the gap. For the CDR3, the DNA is TGTGCCAGCAGCCCGAAGCGGATTATTGGGCAAGAGACCCAGTACTTC. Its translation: CASSPKRIIGQETQYF.

The CDR3 reads CASSKLTGNQETQYF. The CDR3 bases are TGTGCCAGCTCAAAACTGACAGGGAACCAAGAGACCCAGTACTTC. The rearrangement joins TRBV18 to TRBJ2-5, with 7 bases identical to TRBD1. This CDR3 has 15 amino acids. The V gene's germline CDR1 is KGHSH and CDR2 LQKENI. The junction had 6 bases not matched to a gene; V was cut back by 5 bases and J by 0 bases. Based on the CDR3 plus reference TRBV18 and TRBJ2-5, the full variable domain is NAGVMQNPRHLVRRRGQEARLRCSPMKGHSHVYWYRQLPEEGLKFMVYLQKENIIDESGMPKERFSAEFPKEGPSILRIQQVVRGDSAAYFCASSKLTGNQETQYFGPGTRLLVL.

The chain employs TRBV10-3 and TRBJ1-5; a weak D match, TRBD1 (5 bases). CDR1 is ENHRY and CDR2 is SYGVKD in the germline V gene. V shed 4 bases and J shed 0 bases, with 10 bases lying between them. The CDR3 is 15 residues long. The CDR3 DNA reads TGTGCCATCAGTGTGGGACTGAGTAGCAATCAGCCCCAGCATTTT. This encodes CAISVGLSSNQPQHF.

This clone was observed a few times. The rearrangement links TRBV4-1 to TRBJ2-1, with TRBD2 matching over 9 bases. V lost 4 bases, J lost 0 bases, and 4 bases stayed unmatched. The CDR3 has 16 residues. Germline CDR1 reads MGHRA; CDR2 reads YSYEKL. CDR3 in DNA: TGCGCCAGCAGCCTCCGTAGCGGGAGCTCCTACAATGAGCAGTTCTTC. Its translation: CASSLRSGSSYNEQFF.

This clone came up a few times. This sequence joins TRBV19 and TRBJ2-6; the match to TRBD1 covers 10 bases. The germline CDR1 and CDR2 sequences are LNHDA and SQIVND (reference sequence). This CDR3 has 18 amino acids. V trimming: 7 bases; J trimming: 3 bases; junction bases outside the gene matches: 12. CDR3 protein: CASTPGRDRGGGANVLTF. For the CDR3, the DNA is TGTGCCAGTACCCCGGGTAGGGACAGGGGAGGTGGGGCCAACGTCCTGACTTTC.

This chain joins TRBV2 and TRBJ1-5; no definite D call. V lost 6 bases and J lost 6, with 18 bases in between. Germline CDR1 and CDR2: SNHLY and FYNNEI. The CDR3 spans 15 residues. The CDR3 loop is CASRRDNGGPQPQHF. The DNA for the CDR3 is TGTGCCAGCAGGCGGGATAACGGCGGTCCTCAGCCCCAGCATTTT.

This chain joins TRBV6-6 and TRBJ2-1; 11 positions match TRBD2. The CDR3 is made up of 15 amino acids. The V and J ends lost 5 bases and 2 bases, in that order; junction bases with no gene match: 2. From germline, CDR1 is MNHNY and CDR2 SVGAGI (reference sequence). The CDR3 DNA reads TGTGCCAGCAGTAATAGCGGGAGGGCCTACAATGAGCAGTTCTTC. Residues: CASSNSGRAYNEQFF.

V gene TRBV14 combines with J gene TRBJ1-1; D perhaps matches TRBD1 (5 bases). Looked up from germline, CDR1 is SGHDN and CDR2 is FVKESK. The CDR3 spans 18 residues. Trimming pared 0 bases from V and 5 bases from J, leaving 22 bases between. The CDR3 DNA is TGTGCCAGCAGCCAAGACGGCAGGGTACGCGGGGTTACAACTGAAGCTTTCTTT. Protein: CASSQDGRVRGVTTEAFF.

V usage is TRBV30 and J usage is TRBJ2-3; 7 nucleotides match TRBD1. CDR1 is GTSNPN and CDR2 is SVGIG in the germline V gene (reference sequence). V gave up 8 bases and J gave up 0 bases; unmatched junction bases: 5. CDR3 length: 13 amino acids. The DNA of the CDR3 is TGTGCCGTCACAGGGGTCAGCACAGATACGCAGTATTTT. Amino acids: CAVTGVSTDTQYF.

The CDR3 sequence is CASSQDSIAGGPEFF. The CDR3 nucleotides are TGTGCCAGCAGCCAAGATTCTATAGCGGGAGGGCCAGAGTTCTTC. The gene calls are TRBV14 and TRBJ2-1; 11 nucleotides line up with TRBD2. V dropped 0 bases and J dropped 14; count of bases not matched to a gene: 9. The germline V gene has CDR1 SGHDN and CDR2 FVKESK. The CDR3 loop spans 15 amino acids.

CDR3 nucleotide sequence: TGTGCCAGCAGCTTCAGCTCCTACGAGCAGTACTTC. Its protein is CASSFSSYEQYF. This rearrangement joins TRBV5-4 to TRBJ2-7, with D uncertain. This CDR3 contains 12 residues. V was shortened by 2 bases and J by 0 bases, with 3 bases between the two germline ends. Germline CDR1 SGHNT, CDR2 YYREEE (reference sequence).

The DNA of the CDR3 is TGTGCCAGCAGAGCGACTAGCGGATACAATGAGCAGTTCTTC. This gives the protein CASRATSGYNEQFF. The chain uses TRBV2 and TRBJ2-1, with 9 nucleotides matching TRBD2. Germline CDR1 is SNHLY and CDR2 is FYNNEI. The CDR3 consists of 14 residues. V was pared by 6 bases and J by 4 bases, with 4 bases of the junction left unmatched.

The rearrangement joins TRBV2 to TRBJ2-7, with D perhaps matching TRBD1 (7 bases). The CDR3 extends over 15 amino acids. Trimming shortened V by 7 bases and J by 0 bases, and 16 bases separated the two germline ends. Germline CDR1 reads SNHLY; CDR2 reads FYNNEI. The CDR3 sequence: CASKGQLTSSYEQYF. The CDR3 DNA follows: TGTGCCAGCAAGGGACAGCTGACTAGCTCCTACGAGCAGTACTTC.

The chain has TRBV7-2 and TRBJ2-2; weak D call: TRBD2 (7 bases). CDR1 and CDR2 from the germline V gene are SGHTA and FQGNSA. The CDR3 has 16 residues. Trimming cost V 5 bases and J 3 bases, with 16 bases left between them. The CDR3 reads CASSGGGLRYTGELFF. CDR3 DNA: TGTGCCAGCAGCGGAGGGGGACTACGATACACCGGGGAGCTGTTTTTT. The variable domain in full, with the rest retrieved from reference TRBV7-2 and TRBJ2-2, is GAGVSQSPSNKVTEKGKDVELRCDPISGHTALYWYRQSLGQGLEFLIYFQGNSAPDKSGLPSDRFSAERTGGSVSTLTIQRTQQEDSAVYLCASSGGGLRYTGELFFGEGSRLTVL.

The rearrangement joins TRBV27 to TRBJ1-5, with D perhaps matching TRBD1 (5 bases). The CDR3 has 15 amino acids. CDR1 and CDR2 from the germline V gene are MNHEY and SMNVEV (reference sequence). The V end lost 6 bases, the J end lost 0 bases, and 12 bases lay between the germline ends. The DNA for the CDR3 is TGTGCCAGCAGATCTCAGGGAAATAGCAATCAGCCCCAGCATTTT. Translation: CASRSQGNSNQPQHF.

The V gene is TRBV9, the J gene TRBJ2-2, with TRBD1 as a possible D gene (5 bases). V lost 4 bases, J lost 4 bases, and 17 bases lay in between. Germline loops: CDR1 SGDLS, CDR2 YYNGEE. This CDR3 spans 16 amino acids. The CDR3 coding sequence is TGTGCCAGCAGCACTCAGGGTTTTGGTAGCACCGGGGAGCTGTTTTTT. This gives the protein CASSTQGFGSTGELFF.

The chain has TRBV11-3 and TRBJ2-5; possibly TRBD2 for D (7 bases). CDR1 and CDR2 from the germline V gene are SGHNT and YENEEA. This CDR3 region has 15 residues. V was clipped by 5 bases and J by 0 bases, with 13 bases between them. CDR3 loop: CASSTGRGYQETQYF. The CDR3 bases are TGTGCCAGCAGCACTGGGAGGGGGTACCAAGAGACCCAGTACTTC.

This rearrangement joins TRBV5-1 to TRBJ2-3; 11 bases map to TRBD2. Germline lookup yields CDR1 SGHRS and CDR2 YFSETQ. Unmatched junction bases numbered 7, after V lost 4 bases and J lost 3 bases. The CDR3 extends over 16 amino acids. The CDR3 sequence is CASSATSGSLTDTQYF. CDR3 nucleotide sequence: TGCGCCAGCAGCGCTACTAGCGGGAGTCTGACAGATACGCAGTATTTT. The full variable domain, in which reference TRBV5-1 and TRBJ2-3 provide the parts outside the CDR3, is KAGVTQTPRYLIKTRGQQVTLSCSPISGHRSVSWYQQTPGQGLQFLFEYFSETQRNKGNFPGRFSGRQFSNSRSEMNVSTLELGDSALYLCASSATSGSLTDTQYFGPGTRLTVL.

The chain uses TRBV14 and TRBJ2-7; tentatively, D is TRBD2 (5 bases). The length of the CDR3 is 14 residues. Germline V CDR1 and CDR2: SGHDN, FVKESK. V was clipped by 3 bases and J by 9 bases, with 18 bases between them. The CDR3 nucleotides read TGTGCCAGCAGCCACTCCCCGGGATCGACGGGGCAGTACTTC. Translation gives CASSHSPGSTGQYF. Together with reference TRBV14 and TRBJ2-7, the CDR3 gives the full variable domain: EAGVTQFPSHSVIEKGQTVTLRCDPISGHDNLYWYRRVMGKEIKFLLHFVKESKQDESGMPNNRFLAERTGGTYSTLKVQPAELEDSGVYFCASSHSPGSTGQYFGPGTRLTVT.

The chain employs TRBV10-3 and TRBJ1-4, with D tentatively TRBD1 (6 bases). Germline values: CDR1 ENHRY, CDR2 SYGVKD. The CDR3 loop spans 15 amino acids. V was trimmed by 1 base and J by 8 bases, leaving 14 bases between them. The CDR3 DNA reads TGTGCCATCAGTGAGTACAGGGACGTAGGGGAAAAACTGTTTTTT. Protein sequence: CAISEYRDVGEKLFF.

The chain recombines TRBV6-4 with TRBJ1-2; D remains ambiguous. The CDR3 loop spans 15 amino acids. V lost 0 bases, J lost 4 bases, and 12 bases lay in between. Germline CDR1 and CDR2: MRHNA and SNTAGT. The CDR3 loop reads CASSDSTELGYGYTF. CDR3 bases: TGTGCCAGCAGTGACTCAACGGAGCTTGGCTATGGCTACACCTTC.

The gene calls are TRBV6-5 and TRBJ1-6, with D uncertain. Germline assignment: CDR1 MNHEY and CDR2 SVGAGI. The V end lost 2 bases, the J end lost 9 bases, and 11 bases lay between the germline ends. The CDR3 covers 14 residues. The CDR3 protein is CASSYGHPPSPLHF. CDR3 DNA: TGTGCCAGCAGTTACGGCCACCCACCTTCACCCCTCCACTTT.

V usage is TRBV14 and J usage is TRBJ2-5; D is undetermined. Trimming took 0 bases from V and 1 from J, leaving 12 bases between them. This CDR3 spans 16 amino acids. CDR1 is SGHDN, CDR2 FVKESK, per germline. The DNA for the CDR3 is TGTGCCAGCAGCCAAGAACGTAACCAGGCCCAAGAGACCCAGTACTTC. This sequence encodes CASSQERNQAQETQYF.

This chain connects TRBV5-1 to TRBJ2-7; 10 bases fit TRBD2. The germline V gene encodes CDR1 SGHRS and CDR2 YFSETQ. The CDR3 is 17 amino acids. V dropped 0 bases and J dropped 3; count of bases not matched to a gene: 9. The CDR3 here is CASSLGDSGRRVYEQYF. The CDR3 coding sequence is TGCGCCAGCAGCTTGGGCGATAGCGGGAGGAGAGTCTACGAGCAGTACTTC. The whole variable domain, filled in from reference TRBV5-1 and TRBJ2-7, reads KAGVTQTPRYLIKTRGQQVTLSCSPISGHRSVSWYQQTPGQGLQFLFEYFSETQRNKGNFPGRFSGRQFSNSRSEMNVSTLELGDSALYLCASSLGDSGRRVYEQYFGPGTRLTVT.